Presented here are 4 T cell receptor beta chains from one specimen sequenced in a study of vaccination and CD4 T cells after COVID-19. The Oncomine TCR Beta short-read assay was applied to DNA of cultured CD4+ T cells. MiXCR, applied by TCRdb to the PCR reads, yields one record per CDR3 protein. Of 20,000 to 25,000 distinct CDR3 sequences in the sample, 65% to 80% were seen once. The sample's treatment: approximately nine-day PBMC culture with coronavirus spike peptide pools or control peptides (ViraFEST assay). These TCRs' antigens remain unknown. The specimen was CD4+ T cells from blood, cultured in vitro. The origin of the receptors is a human donor who had recovered from COVID-19.

V usage is TRBV6-2 or TRBV6-3 and J usage is TRBJ2-7, with TRBD2 matching over 10 bases. Germline CDR1 is MNHEY and CDR2 is SVGEGT. The V and J ends lost 10 bases and 0 bases, in that order; junction bases with no gene match: 6. CDR3 length: 14 residues. As DNA, the CDR3 is TGTGCCACCTCGAGCGGGAGGGACTCCTACGAGCAGTACTTC. It yields the protein CATSSGRDSYEQYF.

This clonotype was seen only a few times. The V call is TRBV20-1, the J call TRBJ1-2, with 7 bases identical to TRBD1. This CDR3 comprises 12 residues. Trimming cost V 3 bases and J 8 bases; bases outside gene matches: 6. Per the germline V gene, CDR1 is DFQATT and CDR2 is SNEGSKA (reference sequence). CDR3 loop: CSASGQAVGYTF. The CDR3, as DNA: TGCAGTGCTAGCGGACAGGCGGTGGGCTACACCTTC.

Only a few counts were recorded for this clonotype. The chain links TRBV18 to TRBJ1-2; TRBD1 matches at 8 bases. The V gene end was trimmed by 3 bases and the J gene end by 6 bases; junction bases not matched to a gene: 6. The CDR3 sequence is 14 residues long. Germline V gives CDR1 KGHSH, CDR2 LQKENI. Here the CDR3 reads CASSPHQGADGYTF. The CDR3 bases are TGTGCCAGCTCACCGCATCAGGGGGCCGATGGCTACACCTTC.

The chain is built from TRBV7-3 and TRBJ2-2; D unresolved. The V end was cut by 2 bases, the J end by 1 base, with 5 bases between. This CDR3 contains 14 residues. From germline, CDR1 is SGHTA and CDR2 FQGTGA. In nucleotides, the CDR3 is TGTGCCAGCAGCTTATTCAGGAACACCGGGGAGCTGTTTTTT. Its translation is CASSLFRNTGELFF. The whole variable domain, remainder taken from reference TRBV7-3 and TRBJ2-2, is GAGVSQTPSNKVTEKGKYVELRCDPISGHTALYWYRQSLGQGPEFLIYFQGTGAADDSGLPNDRFFAVRPEGSVSTLKIQRTERGDSAVYLCASSLFRNTGELFFGEGSRLTVL.